This entry is about one T cell receptor (beta chain). One end of the junction varies from germline; a read error may be responsible. The sample is drawn from a study of CD8+CD57+ T cells in acquired aplastic anemia. At the level of the study: When averaged, DNA from sorted CD4+ and CD8+ cells came to 3 to 4 ug.

TCR beta VDJ and CDR3 were profiled, and genomic DNA was the template. One entry per CDR3 protein results from TCRdb running MiXCR on the reads. The sample comprises 89,000 or so distinct CDR3 sequences, approximately 73% of which are singletons, and 65% rests with the top ten. Before being chosen for sequencing, patients had shown CD8+CD57+ cell expansion by flow cytometry. All participating patients were living with severe acquired aplastic anemia. No therapy had been given to the patients at the time of blood sampling. This CDR3 has 12 amino acids. From germline, CDR1 is SQVTM and CDR2 ANQGSEA. The clonotype comes from a human donor with aplastic anemia. The gene calls are TRBV29-1 and TRBJ1-4; a possible D gene is TRBD1 (5 bases). Sequencing used sorted CD4+, CD8+, or CD8+CD57+ T cells (not recorded which) from PBMCs. CDR3: CSARGSNEKLLF. The CDR3 coding sequence is TGCAGCGCCCGGGGGTCTAATGAAAAACTGCTTTTT.